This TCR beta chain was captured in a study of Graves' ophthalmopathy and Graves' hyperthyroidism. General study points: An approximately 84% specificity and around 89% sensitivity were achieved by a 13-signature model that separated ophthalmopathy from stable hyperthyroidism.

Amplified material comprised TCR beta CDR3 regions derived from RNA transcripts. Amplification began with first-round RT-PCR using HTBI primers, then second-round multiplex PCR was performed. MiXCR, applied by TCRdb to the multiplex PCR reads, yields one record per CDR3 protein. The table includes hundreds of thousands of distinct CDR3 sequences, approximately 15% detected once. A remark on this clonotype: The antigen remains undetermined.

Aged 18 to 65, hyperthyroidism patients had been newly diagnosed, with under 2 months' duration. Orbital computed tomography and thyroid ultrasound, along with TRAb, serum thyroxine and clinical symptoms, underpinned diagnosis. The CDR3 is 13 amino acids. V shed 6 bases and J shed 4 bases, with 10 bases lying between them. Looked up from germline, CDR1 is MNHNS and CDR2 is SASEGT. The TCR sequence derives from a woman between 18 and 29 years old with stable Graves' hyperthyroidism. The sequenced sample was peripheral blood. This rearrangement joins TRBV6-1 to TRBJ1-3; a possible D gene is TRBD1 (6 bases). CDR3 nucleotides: TGTGCCAGCAGCGAGGGGGGAGGAAACACCATATATTTT. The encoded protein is CASSEGGGNTIYF.